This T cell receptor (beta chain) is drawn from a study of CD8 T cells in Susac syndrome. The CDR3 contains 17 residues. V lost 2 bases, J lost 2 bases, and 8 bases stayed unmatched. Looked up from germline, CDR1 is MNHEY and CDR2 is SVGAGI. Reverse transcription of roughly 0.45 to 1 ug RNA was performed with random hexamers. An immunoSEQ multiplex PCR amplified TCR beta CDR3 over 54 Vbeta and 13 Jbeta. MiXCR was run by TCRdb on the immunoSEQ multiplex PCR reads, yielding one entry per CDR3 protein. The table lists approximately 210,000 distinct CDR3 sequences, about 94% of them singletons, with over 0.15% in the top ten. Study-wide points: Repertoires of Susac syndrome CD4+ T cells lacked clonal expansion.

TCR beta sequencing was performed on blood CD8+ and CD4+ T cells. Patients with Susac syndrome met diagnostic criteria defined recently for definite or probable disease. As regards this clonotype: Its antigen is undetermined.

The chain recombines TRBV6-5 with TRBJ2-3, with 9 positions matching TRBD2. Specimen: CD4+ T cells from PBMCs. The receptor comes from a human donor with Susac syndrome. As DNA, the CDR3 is TGTGCCAGCAGTTACAGACTAGCGGAGACGTACACAGATACGCAGTATTTT. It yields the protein CASSYRLAETYTDTQYF.